This T cell receptor beta chain was found in a study of response to subunit inactivated influenza vaccine. TCRdb passed the RT-PCR reads through MiXCR, listing each CDR3 protein once. Among almost 250,000 distinct CDR3 sequences listed, 12% were seen once. This clonotype was observed at least ten times. Its specificity is not known. The germline gives CDR1 ENHRY, CDR2 SYGVKD. V was trimmed by 4 bases and J by 7 bases, leaving 13 bases between them. The CDR3 consists of 13 residues. Study-wide findings and caveats: The authors put forward the suggestion that each seasonal influenza vaccination may bring in only a limited number of new T cells.

Sequences were derived from non-naive T cells sorted from PBMCs, sampled approximately 15 days before vaccination. The chain combines TRBV10-3 with TRBJ2-5; a weak D match, TRBD1 (6 bases). This sequence originates from a man in his fifties or sixties who received an inactivated influenza vaccine. CDR3 sequence: CAISGQAEGTQYF. In nucleotides, the CDR3 is TGTGCCATCAGTGGACAGGCCGAAGGGACCCAGTACTTC.